This T cell receptor beta chain emerged from a study of Ad26.COV2.S vaccination and SARS-CoV-2 variants. Study-wide results and caveats: There was reportedly substantial breadth in spike-specific CD8+ and CD4+ T cell responses after vaccination.

Clones were read by immunoSEQ multiplex PCR, and TCRdb kept only the in-frame ones, dropping some. The table includes fewer than 400,000 clones, approximately 91% detected once. Indicated treatment: 15 to 20 received Ad26.COV2.S at low or high dose, single or two shots; about 5 received placebo; per-sample allocation not given. Sampling was done on day 63 after the first vaccine or placebo injection. This Boston cohort included adults aged 18-55 years. CDR1 and CDR2 (germline): SGHNT, YYREEE (reference sequence). This CDR3 has 13 amino acids. The V gene lost 0 bases and the J gene lost 6 bases, with 9 bases spanning the gap. As concerns this clone: Its antigen is unidentified.

Sequenced here: peripheral blood, sampled in a trial of Ad26.COV2.S vaccine versus placebo. The genes are TRBV5-4 and TRBJ2-5; a weak D match, TRBD2 (6 bases). This sequence was found in a person aged 18-65 years who received the Ad26.COV2.S COVID-19 vaccine or a placebo. CDR3 bases: TGTGCCAGCAGCTTGGTCGGGGGTCAGACCCAGTACTTC. Encoded protein: CASSLVGGQTQYF.